This T cell receptor (beta chain) is from a study of cytomegalovirus exposure and HLA in healthy donors. Study-level background: Earlier findings included some 100 million unique TCR beta sequences obtained from 180 million or so T cells.

About this clone: What it recognizes is unknown.

Primers for the PCR totalled 60 Vbeta and 13 Jbeta. TCRdb's table, derived via immunoSEQ multiplex PCR, lists solely in-frame clones and lacks some. This sample contains 100,000 to 150,000 clones. Notes on the study in general: Cytomegalovirus association was listed for about 150 TCR beta chains. TCR beta V segments were, for the most part, productive about 87% or about 30% of the time in an earlier analysis. Donor immune exposure was known only as CMV serostatus.

The sequence came from a middle-aged man in good health and CMV-seronegative. Sequencing was performed on PBMCs.

CDR3 loop: CASSLVAGETQYF. The CDR3 coding sequence is TGTGCCAGCAGCTTAGTAGCGGGAGAGACCCAGTACTTC. The gene calls are TRBV5-4 and TRBJ2-5; 7 nucleotides line up with TRBD2. The length of the CDR3 is 13 residues. Germline CDR1 and CDR2: SGHNT and YYREEE (reference sequence). Trimming cost V 2 bases and J 4 bases; bases outside gene matches: 2.